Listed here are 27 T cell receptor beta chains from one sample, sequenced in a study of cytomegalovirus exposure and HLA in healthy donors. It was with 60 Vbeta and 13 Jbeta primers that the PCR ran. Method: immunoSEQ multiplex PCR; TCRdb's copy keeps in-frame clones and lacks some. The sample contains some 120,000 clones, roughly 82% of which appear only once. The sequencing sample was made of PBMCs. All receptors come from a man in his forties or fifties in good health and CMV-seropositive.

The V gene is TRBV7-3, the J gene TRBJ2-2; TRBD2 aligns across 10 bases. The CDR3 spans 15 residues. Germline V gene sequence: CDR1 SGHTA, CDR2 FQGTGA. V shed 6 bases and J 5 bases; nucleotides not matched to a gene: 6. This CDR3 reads CASSSSGGSTGELFF. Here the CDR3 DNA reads TGTGCCAGCAGTTCTAGCGGGGGTAGTACCGGGGAGCTGTTTTTT.

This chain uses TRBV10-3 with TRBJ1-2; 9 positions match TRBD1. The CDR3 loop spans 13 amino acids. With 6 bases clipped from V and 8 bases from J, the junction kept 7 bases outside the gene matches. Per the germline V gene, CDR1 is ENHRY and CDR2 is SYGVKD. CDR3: CAIRRDRAGGYTF. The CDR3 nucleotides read TGTGCCATCAGGCGGGACAGGGCTGGAGGCTACACCTTC.

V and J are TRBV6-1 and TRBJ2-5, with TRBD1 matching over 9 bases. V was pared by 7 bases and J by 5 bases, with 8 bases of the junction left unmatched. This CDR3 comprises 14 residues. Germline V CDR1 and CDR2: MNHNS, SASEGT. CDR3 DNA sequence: TGTGCCAGCATTAAACAGGGGGCGAGGGAGACCCAGTACTTC. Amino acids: CASIKQGARETQYF.

The CDR3 here is CASRDDRGKVDEQFF. CDR3 in DNA: TGTGCCAGCAGAGACGACAGGGGGAAAGTGGATGAGCAGTTCTTC. This chain joins TRBV6-6 and TRBJ2-1, with 9 bases identical to TRBD1. The V gene end was trimmed by 6 bases and the J gene end by 8 bases; junction bases not matched to a gene: 11. The CDR3 covers 15 residues. Germline lookup yields CDR1 MNHNY and CDR2 SVGAGI (reference sequence).

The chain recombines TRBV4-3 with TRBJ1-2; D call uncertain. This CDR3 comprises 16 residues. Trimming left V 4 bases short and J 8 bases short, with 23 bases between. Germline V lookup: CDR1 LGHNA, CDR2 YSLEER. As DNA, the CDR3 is TGCGCCAGCAGCCCCCCCCTAGGAGGGTTCGAATTAGGCTACACCTTC. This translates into CASSPPLGGFELGYTF.

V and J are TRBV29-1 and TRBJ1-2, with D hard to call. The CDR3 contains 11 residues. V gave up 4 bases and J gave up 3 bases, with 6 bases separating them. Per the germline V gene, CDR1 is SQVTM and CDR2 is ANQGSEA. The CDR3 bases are TGCAGCGTTGGAGTGGACTATGGCTACACCTTC. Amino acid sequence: CSVGVDYGYTF.

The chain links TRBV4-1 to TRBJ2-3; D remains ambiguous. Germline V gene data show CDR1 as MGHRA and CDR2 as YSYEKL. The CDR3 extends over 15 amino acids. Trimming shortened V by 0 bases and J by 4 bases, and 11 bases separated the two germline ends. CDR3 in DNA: TGCGCCAGCAGCCAAGATCAAGCGAACGCAGATACGCAGTATTTT. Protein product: CASSQDQANADTQYF.

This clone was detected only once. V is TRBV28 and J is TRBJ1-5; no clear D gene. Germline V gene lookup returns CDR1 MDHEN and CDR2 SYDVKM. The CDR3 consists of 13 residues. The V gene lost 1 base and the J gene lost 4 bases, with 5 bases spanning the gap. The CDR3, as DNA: TGTGCCAGCAGTTTATTCAGAAATCAGCCCCAGCATTTT. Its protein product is CASSLFRNQPQHF.

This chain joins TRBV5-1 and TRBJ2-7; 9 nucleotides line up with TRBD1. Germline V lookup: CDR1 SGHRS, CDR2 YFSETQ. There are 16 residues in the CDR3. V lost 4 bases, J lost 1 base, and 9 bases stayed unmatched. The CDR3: CASSKFPGQGSYEQYF. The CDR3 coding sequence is TGCGCCAGCAGCAAGTTTCCGGGACAGGGTTCCTACGAGCAGTACTTC.

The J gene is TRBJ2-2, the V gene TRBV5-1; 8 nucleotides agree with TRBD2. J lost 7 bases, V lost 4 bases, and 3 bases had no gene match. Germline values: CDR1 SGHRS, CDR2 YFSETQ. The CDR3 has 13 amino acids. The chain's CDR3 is CASSPREVGELFF. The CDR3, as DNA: TGCGCCAGCAGCCCGCGGGAGGTCGGGGAGCTGTTTTTT.

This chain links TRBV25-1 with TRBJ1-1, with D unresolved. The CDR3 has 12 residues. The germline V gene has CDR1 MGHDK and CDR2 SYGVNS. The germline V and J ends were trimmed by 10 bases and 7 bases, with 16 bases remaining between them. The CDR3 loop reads CATAHEGGEAFF. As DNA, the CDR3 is TGTGCCACTGCACATGAGGGCGGTGAAGCTTTCTTT.

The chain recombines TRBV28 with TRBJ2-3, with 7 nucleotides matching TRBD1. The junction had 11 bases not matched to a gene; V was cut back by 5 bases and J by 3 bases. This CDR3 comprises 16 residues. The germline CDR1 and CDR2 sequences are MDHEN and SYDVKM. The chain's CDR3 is CASSLDRAPPTDTQYF. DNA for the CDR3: TGTGCCAGCAGTCTAGACAGGGCCCCCCCAACAGATACGCAGTATTTT.

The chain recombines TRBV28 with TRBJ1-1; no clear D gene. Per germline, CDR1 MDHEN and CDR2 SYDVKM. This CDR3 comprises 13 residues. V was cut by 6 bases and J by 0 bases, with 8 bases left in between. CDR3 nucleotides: TGTGCCAGCAGAACTCAGGTGAACACTGAAGCTTTCTTT. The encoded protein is CASRTQVNTEAFF.

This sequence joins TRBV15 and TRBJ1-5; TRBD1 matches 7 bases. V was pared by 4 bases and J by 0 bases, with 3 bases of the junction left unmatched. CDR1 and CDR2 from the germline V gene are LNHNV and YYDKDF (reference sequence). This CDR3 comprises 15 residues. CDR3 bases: TGTGCCACCAGCAAACAGGGGAATAGCAATCAGCCCCAGCATTTT. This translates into CATSKQGNSNQPQHF.

CDR3 amino acids: CASSQDSQNMNTEAFF. CDR3 DNA sequence: TGCGCCAGCAGCCAAGATTCACAAAACATGAACACTGAAGCTTTCTTT. The V call is TRBV4-3, the J call TRBJ1-1; D is uncertain. Trimming shortened V by 0 bases and J by 0 bases, and 11 bases separated the two germline ends. Germline V gives CDR1 LGHNA, CDR2 YSLEER. The length of the CDR3 is 16 residues.

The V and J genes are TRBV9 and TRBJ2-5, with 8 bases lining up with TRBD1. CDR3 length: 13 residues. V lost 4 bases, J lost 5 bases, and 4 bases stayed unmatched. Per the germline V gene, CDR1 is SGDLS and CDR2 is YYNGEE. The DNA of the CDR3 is TGTGCCAGCAGCCGGACAGGGATGGAGACCCAGTACTTC. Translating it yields CASSRTGMETQYF.

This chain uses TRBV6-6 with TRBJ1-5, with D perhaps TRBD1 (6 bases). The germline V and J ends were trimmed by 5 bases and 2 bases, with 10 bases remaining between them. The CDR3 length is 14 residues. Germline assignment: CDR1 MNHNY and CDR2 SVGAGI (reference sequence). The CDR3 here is CASSTGIGNQPQHF. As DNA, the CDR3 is TGTGCCAGCAGTACAGGGATTGGCAATCAGCCCCAGCATTTT.

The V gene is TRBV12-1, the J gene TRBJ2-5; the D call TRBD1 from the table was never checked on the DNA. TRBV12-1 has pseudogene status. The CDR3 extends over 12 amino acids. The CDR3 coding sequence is TGTGCCAGCAGCCTCACCCAGGAGACCCAGTACTTC. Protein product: CASSLTQETQYF.

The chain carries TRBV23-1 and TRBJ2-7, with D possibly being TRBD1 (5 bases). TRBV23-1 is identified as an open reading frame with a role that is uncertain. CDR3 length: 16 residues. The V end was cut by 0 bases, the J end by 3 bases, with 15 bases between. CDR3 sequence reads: CASSQSGARKDYEQYF. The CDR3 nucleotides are TGCGCCAGCAGTCAATCAGGGGCCAGGAAAGACTACGAGCAGTACTTC.

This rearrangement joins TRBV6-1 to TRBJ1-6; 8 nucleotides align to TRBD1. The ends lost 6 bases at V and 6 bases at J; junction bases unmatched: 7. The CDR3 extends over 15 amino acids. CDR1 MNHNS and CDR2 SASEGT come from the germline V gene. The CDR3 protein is CASREDRAANSPLHF. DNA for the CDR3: TGTGCCAGCAGAGAGGACAGGGCAGCTAATTCACCCCTCCACTTT.

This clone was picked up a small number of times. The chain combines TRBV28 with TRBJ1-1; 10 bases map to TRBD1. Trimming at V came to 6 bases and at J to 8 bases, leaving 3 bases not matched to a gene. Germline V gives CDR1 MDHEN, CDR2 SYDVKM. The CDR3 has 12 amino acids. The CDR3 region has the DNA TGTGCCAGCAGAAAGACAGGGGGCGAAGCTTTCTTT. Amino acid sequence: CASRKTGGEAFF.

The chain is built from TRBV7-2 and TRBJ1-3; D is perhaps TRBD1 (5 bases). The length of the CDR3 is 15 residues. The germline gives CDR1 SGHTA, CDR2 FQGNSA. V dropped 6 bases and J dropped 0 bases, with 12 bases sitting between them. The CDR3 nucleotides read TGTGCCAGCAGGGATGAGGGACTCTCTGGAAACACCATATATTTT. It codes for CASRDEGLSGNTIYF.

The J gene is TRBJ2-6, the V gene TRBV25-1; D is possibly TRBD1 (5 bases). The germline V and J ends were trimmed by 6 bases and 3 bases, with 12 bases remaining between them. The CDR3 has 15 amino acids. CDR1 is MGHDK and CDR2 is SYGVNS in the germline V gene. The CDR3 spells CASRGVTDGANVLTF. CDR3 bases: TGTGCCAGCAGAGGGGTTACGGATGGGGCCAACGTCCTGACTTTC.

CDR3 bases: TGCGCCAGCCGTCCCGGGACAGGGAACACTGAAGCTTTCTTT. It encodes CASRPGTGNTEAFF. This chain connects TRBV5-1 to TRBJ1-1, with 8 bases that match TRBD1. The CDR3 is made up of 14 amino acids. Germline V lookup: CDR1 SGHRS, CDR2 YFSETQ. V gave up 7 bases and J gave up 1 base; unmatched junction bases: 6.

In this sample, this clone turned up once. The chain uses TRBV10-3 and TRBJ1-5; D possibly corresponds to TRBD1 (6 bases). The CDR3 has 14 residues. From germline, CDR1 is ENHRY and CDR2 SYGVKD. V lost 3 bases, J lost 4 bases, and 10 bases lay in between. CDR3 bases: TGTGCCATCAGTGACAGGGGTCAAAATCAGCCCCAGCATTTT. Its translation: CAISDRGQNQPQHF.

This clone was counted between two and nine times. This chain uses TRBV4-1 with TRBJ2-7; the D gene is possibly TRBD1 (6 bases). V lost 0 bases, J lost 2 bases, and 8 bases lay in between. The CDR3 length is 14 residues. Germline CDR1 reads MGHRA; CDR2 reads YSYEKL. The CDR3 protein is CASSQDGQTYEQYF. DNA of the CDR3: TGCGCCAGCAGCCAAGATGGACAGACCTACGAGCAGTACTTC.

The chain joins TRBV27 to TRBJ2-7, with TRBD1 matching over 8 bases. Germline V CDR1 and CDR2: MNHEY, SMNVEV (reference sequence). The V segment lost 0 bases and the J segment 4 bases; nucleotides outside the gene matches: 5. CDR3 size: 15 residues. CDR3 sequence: CASSLSRTGIYEQYF. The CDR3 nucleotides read TGTGCCAGCAGTTTATCGCGGACAGGGATTTACGAGCAGTACTTC.